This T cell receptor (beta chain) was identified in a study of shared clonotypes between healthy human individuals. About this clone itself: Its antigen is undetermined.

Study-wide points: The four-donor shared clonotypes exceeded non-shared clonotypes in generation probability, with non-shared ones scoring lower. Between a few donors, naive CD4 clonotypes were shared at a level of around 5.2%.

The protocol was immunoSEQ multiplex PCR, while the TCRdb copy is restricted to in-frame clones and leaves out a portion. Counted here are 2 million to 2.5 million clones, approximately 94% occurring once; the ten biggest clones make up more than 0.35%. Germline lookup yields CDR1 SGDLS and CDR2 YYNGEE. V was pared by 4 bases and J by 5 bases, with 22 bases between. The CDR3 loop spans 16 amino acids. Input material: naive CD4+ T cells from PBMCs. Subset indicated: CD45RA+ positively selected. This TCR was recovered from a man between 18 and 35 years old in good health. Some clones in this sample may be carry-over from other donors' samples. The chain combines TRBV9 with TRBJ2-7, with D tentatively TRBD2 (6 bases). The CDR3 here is CASSYGTASAVDEQYF. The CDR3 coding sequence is TGTGCCAGCAGCTATGGTACCGCTAGCGCGGTTGACGAGCAGTACTTC.